The 31 T cell receptor beta chains given below trace back to one sample, sequenced in a study of cytomegalovirus exposure and HLA in healthy donors listed by TCRdb under 2017. Libraries came from the immunoSEQ multiplex PCR assay. A mixture of 60 forward primers for TCR Vbeta segments and 13 reverse primers for TCR Jbeta segments was used in the multiplex PCR. TCRdb retrieved this table from immuneACCESS and kept in-frame rearrangements only. Not all clones are present; in checked studies, unresolved V genes account for under half, and no reason is known for the remainder. The sample table lists under 150,000 clones, 55% to 75% of them with a count of one. Together, the top ten hold approximately 2.6% of the sample. The specimen sequenced was PBMCs. Receptors were obtained from a human donor in good health.

This chain uses TRBV27 with TRBJ2-7; unclear D gene. The CDR3 consists of 14 residues. CDR1 is MNHEY and CDR2 is SMNVEV in the germline V gene (reference sequence). Trimming removed 4 bases at V and 0 bases at J, with 10 bases between. The CDR3 region has the DNA TGTGCCAGCAGTTATTCCCAGTCCTCCTACGAGCAGTACTTC. This translates into CASSYSQSSYEQYF.

This clone occurred once. The chain carries TRBV6-1 and TRBJ2-7, with 7 nucleotides matching TRBD1. This CDR3 spans 13 amino acids. The ends lost 10 bases at V and 6 bases at J; junction bases unmatched: 12. Germline assignment: CDR1 MNHNS and CDR2 SASEGT. The CDR3 DNA reads TGTGCCACCCAAAAATCACAGGGGTTCGAGCAGTACTTC. It encodes CATQKSQGFEQYF.

The chain couples TRBV30 to TRBJ2-7; 12 bases align to TRBD1. The J segment lost 6 bases and the V segment lost 2 bases, leaving 5 bases of the junction unmatched. This CDR3 has 14 amino acids. CDR1 and CDR2 (germline): GTSNPN, SVGIG (reference sequence). The CDR3 DNA reads TGTGCCTGGAGTACCGGGACAGGGGGCCGCGAGCAGTACTTC. As protein: CAWSTGTGGREQYF. The entire variable domain, with the rest obtained from reference TRBV30 and TRBJ2-7, is as follows: SQTIHQWPATLVQPVGSPLSLECTVEGTSNPNLYWYRQAAGRGLQLLFYSVGIGQISSEVPQNLSASRPQDRQFILSSKKLLLSDSGFYLCAWSTGTGGREQYFGPGTRLTVT.

The chain couples TRBV6-5 to TRBJ2-7; maybe TRBD1 (6 bases). The germline V gene encodes CDR1 MNHEY and CDR2 SVGAGI. V dropped 3 bases and J dropped 7 bases, with 16 bases sitting between them. The CDR3 is 14 residues long. The CDR3 DNA reads TGTGCCAGCAGTTATGGGACACAAACGGGGGAGCAGTACTTC. Protein sequence: CASSYGTQTGEQYF.

This clone occurred a few times. The chain links TRBV9 to TRBJ2-2, with 9 nucleotides matching TRBD2. V lost 0 bases to trimming and J lost 6 bases; unmatched junction nucleotides: 9. Germline CDR1 reads SGDLS; CDR2 reads YYNGEE. There are 17 residues in the CDR3. The CDR3 bases are TGTGCCAGCAGCGTAGTACCTAGCGGGAAAACGGCCGGGGAGCTGTTTTTT. It yields the protein CASSVVPSGKTAGELFF.

V is TRBV19 and J is TRBJ1-1, with D possibly being TRBD1 (6 bases). Germline assignment: CDR1 LNHDA and CDR2 SQIVND (reference sequence). Trimming pared 7 bases from V and 7 bases from J, leaving 16 bases between. This CDR3 contains 13 residues. The CDR3 spells CASTRTAGREAFF. The CDR3 coding sequence is TGTGCCAGTACCAGGACAGCTGGCCGTGAAGCTTTCTTT.

CDR3 DNA sequence: TGCGCCAGCAGCCAAGTGCGGGGCAACTACGAGCAGTACTTC. It yields the protein CASSQVRGNYEQYF. V is TRBV4-1 and J is TRBJ2-7, with D maybe TRBD2 (6 bases). The CDR3 loop spans 14 amino acids. Germline V gives CDR1 MGHRA, CDR2 YSYEKL. Trimming took off 1 base at V and 3 bases at J, with 10 bases between the two ends.

The chain is built from TRBV5-6 and TRBJ2-7, with D maybe TRBD2 (6 bases). Germline V gene lookup returns CDR1 SGHDT and CDR2 YYEEEE. Deletions cut 4 bases from V and 2 bases from J, with 13 bases between. The length of the CDR3 is 14 residues. In DNA form, the CDR3 reads TGTGCCAGCAGCAGACCCCTAGCGCCCTACGAGCAGTACTTC. This translates into CASSRPLAPYEQYF.

The chain carries TRBV2 and TRBJ2-7; 8 bases map to TRBD2. Germline assignment: CDR1 SNHLY and CDR2 FYNNEI. The CDR3 is 13 amino acids. V was pared by 4 bases and J by 4 bases, with 3 bases of the junction left unmatched. CDR3 DNA sequence: TGTGCCAGCAGTGTGGTAGCGGGGTACGAGCAGTACTTC. Protein sequence: CASSVVAGYEQYF. Full variable domain (outside the CDR3, taken from reference TRBV2 and TRBJ2-7): EPEVTQTPSHQVTQMGQEVILRCVPISNHLYFYWYRQILGQKVEFLVSFYNNEISEKSEIFDDQFSVERPDGSNFTLKIRSTKLEDSAMYFCASSVVAGYEQYFGPGTRLTVT.

This chain joins TRBV19 and TRBJ2-2, with TRBD1 identical over 9 bases. The length of the CDR3 is 15 residues. V dropped 3 bases and J dropped 6; count of bases not matched to a gene: 5. CDR1 and CDR2 from the germline V gene are LNHDA and SQIVND (reference sequence). The CDR3 loop is CASSIQQGAAGELFF. The CDR3 DNA sequence: TGTGCCAGTAGTATTCAACAGGGGGCGGCCGGGGAGCTGTTTTTT.

The rearrangement joins TRBV7-9 to TRBJ2-3; a weak D match, TRBD2 (6 bases). This CDR3 spans 13 amino acids. Deletions cut 7 bases from V and 8 bases from J, with 16 bases between. The V gene's germline CDR1 is SEHNR and CDR2 FQNEAQ (reference sequence). The CDR3 reads CASIEAGSGTQYF. Written as DNA, the CDR3 is TGTGCCAGCATCGAGGCGGGAAGCGGTACGCAGTATTTT.

This clone appeared a few times. V is TRBV2 and J is TRBJ2-1, with TRBD2 identical over 14 bases. Germline values: CDR1 SNHLY, CDR2 FYNNEI. The CDR3 consists of 14 residues. The V and J ends lost 7 bases and 6 bases, in that order; junction bases with no gene match: 2. DNA for the CDR3: TGTGCCAGCATGACTAGCGGGAGGGCCAATGAGCAGTTCTTC. Translation: CASMTSGRANEQFF. Full variable domain (missing parts from reference TRBV2 and TRBJ2-1): EPEVTQTPSHQVTQMGQEVILRCVPISNHLYFYWYRQILGQKVEFLVSFYNNEISEKSEIFDDQFSVERPDGSNFTLKIRSTKLEDSAMYFCASMTSGRANEQFFGPGTRLTVL.

This sequence joins TRBV28 and TRBJ1-5; 10 positions agree with TRBD1. This CDR3 is 17 amino acids long. V lost 4 bases and J lost 0; bases outside the gene matches: 6. Germline CDR1 reads MDHEN; CDR2 reads SYDVKM. The CDR3: CASSWDRGGVSNQPQHF. The CDR3 nucleotides read TGTGCCAGCAGTTGGGACAGGGGAGGGGTTAGCAATCAGCCCCAGCATTTT.

V and J are TRBV27 and TRBJ2-7; maybe TRBD1 (5 bases). Trimming shortened V by 3 bases and J by 6 bases, and 15 bases separated the two germline ends. From germline, CDR1 is MNHEY and CDR2 SMNVEV (reference sequence). The CDR3 totals 14 residues. CDR3 bases: TGTGCCAGCAGTTTGAGTGTTCAGGGTGGCGAGCAGTACTTC. Translation: CASSLSVQGGEQYF.

This clone was found a few times. The genes are TRBV29-1 and TRBJ2-1; 11 bases align to TRBD2. This CDR3 contains 15 residues. Germline V CDR1 and CDR2: SQVTM, ANQGSEA. The trim removed 0 bases at V and 6 bases at J, leaving 4 bases unmatched. The CDR3 nucleotides read TGCAGCGTTGAAGAATTCGGGACTAGCGGCAATGAGCAGTTCTTC. It codes for CSVEEFGTSGNEQFF.

This clone was seen just once. The CDR3 protein is CASSPPGLAGVADTQYF. The CDR3 coding sequence is TGTGCCAGCAGCCCCCCTGGTCTAGCGGGAGTAGCAGATACGCAGTATTTT. J is TRBJ2-3 and V is TRBV7-9, with 10 positions matching TRBD2. The CDR3 totals 17 residues. Looked up from germline, CDR1 is SEHNR and CDR2 is FQNEAQ (reference sequence). The junction had 12 bases not matched to a gene; V was cut back by 5 bases and J by 4 bases.

V and J are TRBV9 and TRBJ2-2; perhaps TRBD2 as D (6 bases). V was shortened by 0 bases and J by 4 bases, with 13 bases between the two germline ends. Germline lookup yields CDR1 SGDLS and CDR2 YYNGEE. The CDR3 spans 16 residues. The CDR3 coding sequence is TGTGCCAGCAGCGTAGACGGGGGACGTTTCACCGGGGAGCTGTTTTTT. Encoded protein: CASSVDGGRFTGELFF. Variable domain in full (rest from reference TRBV9 and TRBJ2-2): DSGVTQTPKHLITATGQRVTLRCSPRSGDLSVYWYQQSLDQGLQFLIQYYNGEERAKGNILERFSAQQFPDLHSELNLSSLELGDSALYFCASSVDGGRFTGELFFGEGSRLTVL.

This clone has only a few counts. V gene TRBV6-4 combines with J gene TRBJ2-7; 10 bases align to TRBD1. Germline V gives CDR1 MRHNA, CDR2 SNTAGT. The CDR3 has 16 residues. V shed 4 bases, J shed 7 bases, and the junction held 13 bases outside the gene matches. CDR3 amino acids: CASSGLPGQGTQEQYF. The CDR3 nucleotides read TGTGCCAGCAGTGGCCTCCCGGGACAGGGGACTCAGGAGCAGTACTTC.

Of note for this clone: At one boundary the junction diverges from the germline segment, which might be a read error. This sequence joins TRBV7-9 and TRBJ2-5; 7 bases line up with TRBD2. From germline, CDR1 is SEHNR and CDR2 FQNEAQ (reference sequence). The length of the CDR3 is 15 residues. The CDR3 protein is CSSSLDGGTQETQYF. The CDR3 DNA sequence: TGTTCCAGCAGCTTGGACGGGGGGACGCAAGAGACCCAGTACTTC.

This chain joins TRBV15 and TRBJ1-6; the match to TRBD1 covers 10 bases. Trimming removed 3 bases from V and 10 bases from J; junction bases left unmatched: 6. This CDR3 has 15 residues. Germline assignment: CDR1 LNHNV and CDR2 YYDKDF (reference sequence). The CDR3 DNA sequence: TGTGCCACCAGCAGGGAGACAGGGGGCAGATCACCCCTCCACTTT. It yields the protein CATSRETGGRSPLHF.

The chain employs TRBV7-9 and TRBJ1-2, with a weak D call TRBD1 (5 bases). V lost 5 bases to trimming and J lost 0 bases, with 13 bases between them. The CDR3 loop spans 15 amino acids. Per the germline V gene, CDR1 is SEHNR and CDR2 is FQNEAQ (reference sequence). CDR3 bases: TGTGCCAGCAGCCGGGGGTGGAGAGCTAACTATGGCTACACCTTC. This gives the protein CASSRGWRANYGYTF.

This clone was seen a single time. The V call is TRBV18, the J call TRBJ2-3, with 15 nucleotides matching TRBD2. The germline CDR1 and CDR2 sequences are KGHSH and LQKENI. After removal of 3 bases from V and 4 bases from J, the junction contained 5 bases not matched to a gene. CDR3 length: 17 amino acids. The CDR3 nucleotides are TGTGCCAGCTCACCCCGGACTAGCGGGAGGGCCCCAGATACGCAGTATTTT. Translating gives CASSPRTSGRAPDTQYF.

This chain uses TRBV2 with TRBJ2-7; a possible D gene is TRBD2 (6 bases). The CDR3 is 11 amino acids. Germline V lookup: CDR1 SNHLY, CDR2 FYNNEI. Between the trimmed V and J ends, which lost 5 bases and 5 bases, there was a span of 7 bases. The DNA for the CDR3 is TGTGCCAGCAGTACTAGCAACGAGCAGTACTTC. Amino acids: CASSTSNEQYF. The complete variable domain, with remaining parts taken from reference TRBV2 and TRBJ2-7, reads EPEVTQTPSHQVTQMGQEVILRCVPISNHLYFYWYRQILGQKVEFLVSFYNNEISEKSEIFDDQFSVERPDGSNFTLKIRSTKLEDSAMYFCASSTSNEQYFGPGTRLTVT.

This chain connects TRBV27 to TRBJ2-1, with 7 nucleotides matching TRBD1. J gave up 9 bases and V 1 base, and 9 bases lay outside the gene matches. This CDR3 spans 15 amino acids. Per germline, CDR1 MNHEY and CDR2 SMNVEV (reference sequence). Here the CDR3 reads CASSLYLTGEGEQFF. The CDR3 nucleotides read TGTGCCAGCAGTTTATACCTCACAGGGGAAGGTGAGCAGTTCTTC.

CDR3 DNA sequence: TGTGCCAGCAGCTTGGCCAGGAGGGCCCCCTACGAGCAGTACTTC. It is translated as CASSLARRAPYEQYF. The chain carries TRBV5-5 and TRBJ2-7; perhaps TRBD2 as D (6 bases). CDR1 is SGHKS and CDR2 is YYEKEE in the germline V gene (reference sequence). The V and J ends lost 0 bases and 2 bases respectively, with 12 bases between them. This CDR3 region has 15 residues.

This chain joins TRBV28 and TRBJ2-7, with a possible D match to TRBD1 (5 bases). CDR1 is MDHEN and CDR2 is SYDVKM in the germline V gene. CDR3 length: 14 residues. V shed 5 bases and J shed 0 bases, with 11 bases lying between them. This CDR3 reads CASSRPGASYEQYF. CDR3 sequence (DNA): TGTGCCAGCAGTCGGCCTGGGGCCTCCTACGAGCAGTACTTC.

V gene TRBV29-1 combines with J gene TRBJ2-5, with D perhaps TRBD1 (6 bases). The tail of the sequence fits TRBJ2-7 better, so the J call may be wrong. CDR1 is SQVTM and CDR2 is ANQGSEA in the germline V gene. This CDR3 has 11 amino acids. This CDR3 is CSVLTGGEQYF. The CDR3 DNA sequence: TGCAGCGTTTTGACAGGAGGCGAGCAGTACTTC.

This sequence joins TRBV12-1 and TRBJ2-3; TRBD2 is the table's D call, not checked against the DNA. TRBV12-1 is an annotated pseudogene. The CDR3 loop spans 17 amino acids. CDR3 residues: CASSFLRAASATDTQYF. CDR3 nucleotide sequence: TGTGCCAGCAGCTTTCTTCGTGCGGCTAGCGCCACAGATACGCAGTATTTT.

J is TRBJ2-3 and V is TRBV5-8; the match to TRBD1 covers 7 bases. The CDR3 totals 16 residues. Germline loops: CDR1 SGHTS, CDR2 YDEGEE. V lost 1 base and J lost 2; bases outside the gene matches: 7. This CDR3 is CASSLTGVGTTDTQYF. The CDR3 nucleotides read TGTGCCAGCAGCTTGACAGGGGTAGGGACCACAGATACGCAGTATTTT. The full variable domain, rest sourced from reference TRBV5-8 and TRBJ2-3, is EAGVTQSPTHLIKTRGQQATLRCSPISGHTSVYWYQQALGLGLQFLLWYDEGEERNRGNFPPRFSGRQFPNYSSELNVNALELEDSALYLCASSLTGVGTTDTQYFGPGTRLTVL.

This chain uses TRBV6-5 with TRBJ1-1; D is possibly TRBD1 (6 bases). The germline CDR1 and CDR2 sequences are MNHEY and SVGAGI. This CDR3 has 15 residues. Deletions cut 3 bases from V and 0 bases from J, with 11 bases between. The CDR3 coding sequence is TGTGCCAGCAGTTATTTAAACAGGGTGAACACTGAAGCTTTCTTT. Translation: CASSYLNRVNTEAFF.

Note on this clone: The sample contains more than one DNA sequence encoding this CDR3. The chain joins TRBV5-1 to TRBJ2-7, with 12 nucleotides matching TRBD2. The CDR3 contains 15 residues. V dropped 3 bases and J dropped 4; count of bases not matched to a gene: 5. Germline-derived CDR1 and CDR2 are SGHRS and YFSETQ. As DNA, the CDR3 is TGCGCCAGCAGCTCGAGACTAGCGGGAGTGTACGAGCAGTACTTC. Protein product: CASSSRLAGVYEQYF.